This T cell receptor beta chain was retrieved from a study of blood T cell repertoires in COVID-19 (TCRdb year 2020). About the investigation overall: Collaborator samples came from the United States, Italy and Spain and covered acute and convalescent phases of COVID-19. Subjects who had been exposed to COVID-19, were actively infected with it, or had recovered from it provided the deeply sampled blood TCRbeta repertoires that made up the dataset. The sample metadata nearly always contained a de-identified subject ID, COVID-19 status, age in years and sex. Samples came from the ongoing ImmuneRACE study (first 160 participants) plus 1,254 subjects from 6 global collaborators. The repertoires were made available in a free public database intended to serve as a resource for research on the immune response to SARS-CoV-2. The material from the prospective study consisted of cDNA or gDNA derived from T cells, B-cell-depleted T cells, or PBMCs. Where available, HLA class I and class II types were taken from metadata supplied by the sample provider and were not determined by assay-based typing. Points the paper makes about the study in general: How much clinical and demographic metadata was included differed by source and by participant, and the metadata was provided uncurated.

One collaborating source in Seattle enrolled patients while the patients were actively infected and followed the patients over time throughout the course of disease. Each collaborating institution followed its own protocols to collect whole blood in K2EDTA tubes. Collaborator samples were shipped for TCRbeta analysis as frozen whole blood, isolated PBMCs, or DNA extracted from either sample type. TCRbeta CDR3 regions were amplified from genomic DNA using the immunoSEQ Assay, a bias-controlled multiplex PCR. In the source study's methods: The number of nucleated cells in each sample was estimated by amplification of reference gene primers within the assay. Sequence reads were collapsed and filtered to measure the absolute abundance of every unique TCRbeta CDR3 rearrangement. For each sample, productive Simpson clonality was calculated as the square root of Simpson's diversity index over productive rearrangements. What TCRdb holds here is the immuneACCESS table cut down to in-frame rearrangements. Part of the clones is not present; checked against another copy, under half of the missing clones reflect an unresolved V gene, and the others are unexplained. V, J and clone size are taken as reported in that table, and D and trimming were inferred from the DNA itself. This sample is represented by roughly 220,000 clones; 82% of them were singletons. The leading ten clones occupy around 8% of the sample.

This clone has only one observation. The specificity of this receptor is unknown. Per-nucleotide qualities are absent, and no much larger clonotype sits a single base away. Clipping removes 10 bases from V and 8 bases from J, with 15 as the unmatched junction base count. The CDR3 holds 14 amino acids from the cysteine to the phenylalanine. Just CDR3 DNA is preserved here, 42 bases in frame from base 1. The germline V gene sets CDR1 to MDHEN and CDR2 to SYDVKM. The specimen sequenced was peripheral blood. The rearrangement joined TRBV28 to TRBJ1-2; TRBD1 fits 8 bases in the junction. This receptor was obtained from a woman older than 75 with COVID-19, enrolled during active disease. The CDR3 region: CAILAGQGGSGYTF. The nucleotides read TGTGCCATCCTCGCCGGACAGGGCGGGAGCGGCTACACCTTC.